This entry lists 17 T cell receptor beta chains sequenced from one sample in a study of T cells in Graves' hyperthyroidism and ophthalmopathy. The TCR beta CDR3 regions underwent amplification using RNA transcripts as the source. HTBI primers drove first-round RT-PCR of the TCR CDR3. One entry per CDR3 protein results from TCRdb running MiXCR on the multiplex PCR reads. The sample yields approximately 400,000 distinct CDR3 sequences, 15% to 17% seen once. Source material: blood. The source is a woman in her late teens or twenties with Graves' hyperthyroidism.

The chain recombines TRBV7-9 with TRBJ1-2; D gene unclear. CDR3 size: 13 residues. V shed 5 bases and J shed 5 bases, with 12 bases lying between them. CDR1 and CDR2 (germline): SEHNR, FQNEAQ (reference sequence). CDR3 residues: CASSPNSEYGYTF. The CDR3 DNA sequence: TGTGCCAGCAGCCCAAACAGCGAGTATGGCTACACCTTC.

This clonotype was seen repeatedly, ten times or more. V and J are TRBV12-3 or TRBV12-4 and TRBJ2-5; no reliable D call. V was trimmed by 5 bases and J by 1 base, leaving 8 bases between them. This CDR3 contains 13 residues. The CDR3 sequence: CASSERTQETQYF. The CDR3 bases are TGTGCCAGCAGTGAAAGGACCCAAGAGACCCAGTACTTC.

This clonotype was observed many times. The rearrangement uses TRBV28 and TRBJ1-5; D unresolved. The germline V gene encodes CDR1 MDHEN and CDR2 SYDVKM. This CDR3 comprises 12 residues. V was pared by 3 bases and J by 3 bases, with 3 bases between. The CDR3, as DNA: TGTGCCAGCAGTTTTCACAATCAGCCCCAGCATTTT. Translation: CASSFHNQPQHF.

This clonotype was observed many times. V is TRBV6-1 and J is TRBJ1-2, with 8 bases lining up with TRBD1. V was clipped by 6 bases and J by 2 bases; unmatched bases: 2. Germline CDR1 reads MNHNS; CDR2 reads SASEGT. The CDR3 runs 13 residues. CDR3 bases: TGTGCCAGCAGGGACAGGGTAAACTATGGCTACACCTTC. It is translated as CASRDRVNYGYTF.

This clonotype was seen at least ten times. DNA for the CDR3: TGTGCCAGCAGCTTAGGTGGCAAAGATAGCAATCAGCCCCAGCATTTT. It encodes CASSLGGKDSNQPQHF. The gene calls are TRBV13 and TRBJ1-5; no clear D gene. Germline CDR1 reads PRHDT; CDR2 reads FYEKMQ (reference sequence). V was clipped by 0 bases and J by 0 bases, with 9 bases between them. The length of the CDR3 is 16 residues. The full variable domain, in which reference TRBV13 and TRBJ1-5 provide the parts outside the CDR3, is AAGVIQSPRHLIKEKRETATLKCYPIPRHDTVYWYQQGPGQDPQFLISFYEKMQSDKGSIPDRFSAQQFSDYHSELNMSSLELGDSALYFCASSLGGKDSNQPQHFGDGTRLSIL.

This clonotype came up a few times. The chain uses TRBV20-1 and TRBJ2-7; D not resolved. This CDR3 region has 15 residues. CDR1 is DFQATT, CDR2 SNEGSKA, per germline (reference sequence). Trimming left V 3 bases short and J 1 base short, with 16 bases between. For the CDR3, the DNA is TGCAGTGCTAGTGAGCGATTTTCCGATTCCTACGAGCAGTACTTC. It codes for CSASERFSDSYEQYF.

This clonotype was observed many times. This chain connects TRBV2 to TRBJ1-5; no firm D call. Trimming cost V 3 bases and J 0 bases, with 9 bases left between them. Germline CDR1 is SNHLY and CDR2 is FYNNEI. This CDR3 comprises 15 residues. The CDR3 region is CASSDPDPSNQPQHF. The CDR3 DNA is TGTGCCAGCAGTGACCCGGACCCTAGCAATCAGCCCCAGCATTTT.

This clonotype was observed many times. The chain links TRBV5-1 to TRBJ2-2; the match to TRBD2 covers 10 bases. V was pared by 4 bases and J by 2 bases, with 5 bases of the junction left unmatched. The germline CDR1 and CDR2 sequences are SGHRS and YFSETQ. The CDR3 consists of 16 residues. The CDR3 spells CASSEGLADNTGELFF. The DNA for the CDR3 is TGCGCCAGCAGCGAAGGACTAGCGGATAACACCGGGGAGCTGTTTTTT. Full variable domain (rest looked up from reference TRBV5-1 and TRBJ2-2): KAGVTQTPRYLIKTRGQQVTLSCSPISGHRSVSWYQQTPGQGLQFLFEYFSETQRNKGNFPGRFSGRQFSNSRSEMNVSTLELGDSALYLCASSEGLADNTGELFFGEGSRLTVL.

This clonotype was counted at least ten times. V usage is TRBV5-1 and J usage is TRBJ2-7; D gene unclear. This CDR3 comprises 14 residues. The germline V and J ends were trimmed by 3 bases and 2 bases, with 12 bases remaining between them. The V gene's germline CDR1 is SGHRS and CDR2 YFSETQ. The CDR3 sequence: CASSSQTEPYEQYF. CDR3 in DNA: TGCGCCAGCAGCTCGCAGACGGAGCCCTACGAGCAGTACTTC.

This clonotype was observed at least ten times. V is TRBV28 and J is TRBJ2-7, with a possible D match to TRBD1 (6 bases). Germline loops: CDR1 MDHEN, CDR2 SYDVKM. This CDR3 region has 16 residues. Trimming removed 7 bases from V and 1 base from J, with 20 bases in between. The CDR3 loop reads CASTYDRSGLSYEQYF. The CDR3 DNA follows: TGTGCCAGCACTTATGACAGGTCGGGGCTTTCCTACGAGCAGTACTTC. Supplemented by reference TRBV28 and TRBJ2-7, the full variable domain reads DVKVTQSSRYLVKRTGEKVFLECVQDMDHENMFWYRQDPGLGLRLIYFSYDVKMKEKGDIPEGYSVSREKKERFSLILESASTNQTSMYLCASTYDRSGLSYEQYFGPGTRLTVT.

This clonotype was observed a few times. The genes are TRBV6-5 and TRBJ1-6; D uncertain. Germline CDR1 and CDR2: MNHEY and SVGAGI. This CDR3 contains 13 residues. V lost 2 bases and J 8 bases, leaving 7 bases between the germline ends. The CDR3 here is CASSYGNYSPLHF. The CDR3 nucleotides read TGTGCCAGCAGTTACGGGAACTATTCACCCCTCCACTTT.

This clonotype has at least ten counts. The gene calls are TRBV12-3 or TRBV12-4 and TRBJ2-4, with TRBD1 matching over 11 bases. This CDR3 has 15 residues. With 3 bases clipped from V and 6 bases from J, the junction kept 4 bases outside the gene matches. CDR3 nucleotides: TGTGCCAGCAGTTTTAGCGGGACAGGGGGAAACATTCAGTACTTC. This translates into CASSFSGTGGNIQYF.

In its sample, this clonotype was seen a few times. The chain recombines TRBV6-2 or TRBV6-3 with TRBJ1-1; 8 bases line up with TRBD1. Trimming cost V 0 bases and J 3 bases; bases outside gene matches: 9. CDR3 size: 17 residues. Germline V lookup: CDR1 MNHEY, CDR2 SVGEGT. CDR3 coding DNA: TGTGCCAGCAGTTACTCGGGTTACAGGGGGAAGGACACTGAAGCTTTCTTT. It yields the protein CASSYSGYRGKDTEAFF.

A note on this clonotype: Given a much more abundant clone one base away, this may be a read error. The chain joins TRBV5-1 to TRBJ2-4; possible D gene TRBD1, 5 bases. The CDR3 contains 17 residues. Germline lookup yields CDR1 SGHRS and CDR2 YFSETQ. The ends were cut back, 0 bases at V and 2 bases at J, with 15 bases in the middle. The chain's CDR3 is CASSLAGRGGSKNIQYF. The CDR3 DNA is TGCGCCAGCAGCTTGGCCGGTAGGGGTGGCTCCAAAAACATTCAGTACTTC.

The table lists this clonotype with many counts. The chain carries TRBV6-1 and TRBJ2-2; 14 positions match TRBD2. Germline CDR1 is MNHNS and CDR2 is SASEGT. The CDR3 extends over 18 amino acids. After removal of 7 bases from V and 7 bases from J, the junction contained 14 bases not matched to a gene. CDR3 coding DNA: TGTGCCAGCATAGCCGGGACTAGCGGGAGTAGGGGACACGGGGAGCTGTTTTTT. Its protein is CASIAGTSGSRGHGELFF.

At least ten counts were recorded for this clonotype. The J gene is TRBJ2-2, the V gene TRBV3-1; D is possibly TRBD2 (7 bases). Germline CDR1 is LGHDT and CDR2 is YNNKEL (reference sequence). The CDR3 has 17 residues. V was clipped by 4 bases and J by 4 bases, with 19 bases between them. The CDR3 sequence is CASSLYLGGQGTGELFF. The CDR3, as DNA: TGTGCCAGCAGCCTCTACCTCGGGGGGCAGGGCACCGGGGAGCTGTTTTTT.

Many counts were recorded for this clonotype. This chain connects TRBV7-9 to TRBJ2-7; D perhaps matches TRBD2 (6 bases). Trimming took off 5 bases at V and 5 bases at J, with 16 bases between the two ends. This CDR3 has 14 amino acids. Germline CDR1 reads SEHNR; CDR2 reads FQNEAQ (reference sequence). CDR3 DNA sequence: TGTGCCAGCAGCCGCGGGGACTTTGGAGACGAGCAGTACTTC. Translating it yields CASSRGDFGDEQYF.